Listed below are T cell receptor beta chains from one sample, sequenced in a study of siplizumab effects on memory and regulatory T cells. The method was immunoSEQ multiplex PCR; TCRdb's version includes in-frame clones alone and lacks a portion of them. There are approximately 94,000 clones in the sample; roughly 96% occur only once, and around 0.03% lies in the top ten. Sequencing was carried out using naive CD4+ T cells sorted from blood. These receptors were taken from a human donor in good health. CDR3s include the opening cysteine and the closing phenylalanine or tryptophan. D genes are given only for firm matches. Clone sizes are given selectively: once, few, many, or a class where the clone is expanded.

V	size	J	D	DNA	CDR3
TRBV7-2	-	TRBJ1-1	-	TGTGCCAGCAGCACCCCAGGCGGTTCCAGGACTGCTGAAGCTTTCTTT	CASSTPGGSRTAEAFF
TRBV11-1	-	TRBJ1-6	-	TGTGCCAGCAGCTCTCTGGGGTCCAATTCACCCCTCCACTTT	CASSSLGSNSPLHF
TRBV10-1	-	TRBJ1-1	-	TGCGCCAGCAGAGGAAAACGGACGGAGGGCACTGAAGCTTTCTTT	CASRGKRTEGTEAFF
TRBV7-9	-	TRBJ2-5	-	TGTGCCAGCAGCTTAGTTTTCGAGACCCAGTACTTC	CASSLVFETQYF
TRBV10-3	-	TRBJ2-5	-	TGTGCCATCAGTGAGGATCGGTCCAACTTC	CAISEDRSNF
TRBV6-1	once	TRBJ2-3	-	TGTGCCAGCAGTGAAGCGCCGGCCGTAGATACGCAGTATTTT	CASSEAPAVDTQYF
TRBV5-1	-	TRBJ2-1	-	TGCGCCAGCAGCTTGGATCCGGGGGCGTACAATGAGCAGTTCTTC	CASSLDPGAYNEQFF
TRBV11-2	-	TRBJ2-7	-	TGTGCCAGCAGCTTAGGGCCAGCGGGCATATCCTACGAGCAGTACTTC	CASSLGPAGISYEQYF
TRBV9	-	TRBJ1-1	-	TGTGCCAGCAGCGTAGATATGGGGAGGACTGAAGCTTTCTTT	CASSVDMGRTEAFF
TRBV7-2	-	TRBJ1-5	-	TGTGCCAGCAGCTTAGACGGGACCAGCAATCAGCCCCAGCATTTT	CASSLDGTSNQPQHF
TRBV2	-	TRBJ1-1	-	TGTGCCAGCGTCCGGGCCCTGAACACTGAAGCTTTCTTT	CASVRALNTEAFF
TRBV6-5	-	TRBJ2-3	TRBD1	TGTGCCAGCAGTTACTCCGGGACAGGGCGCACAGATACGCAGTATTTT	CASSYSGTGRTDTQYF
TRBV7-9	-	TRBJ2-3	TRBD2	TGTGCCAGCAAGGCTAGCGGCTTCACAGATACGCAGTATTTT	CASKASGFTDTQYF
TRBV5-1	-	TRBJ2-3	TRBD1	TGCGCCAGCAGCTCGACAGGGGGCGGTTTGACAGATACGCAGTATTTT	CASSSTGGGLTDTQYF
TRBV5-1	-	TRBJ1-1	TRBD1	TGCGCCAGCAGTATTTGGACTGGGACAGCAAACACTGAAGCTTTCTTT	CASSIWTGTANTEAFF
TRBV10-3	-	TRBJ1-1	TRBD1	TGTGCCATCAGTGACCCCGGGACAGGGGGCACTGAAGCTTTCTTT	CAISDPGTGGTEAFF